The 13 T cell receptor beta chains below all came from one sample that was sequenced in a study of identical twins. TCRdb reprocessed the 5' RACE reads with MiXCR, giving one entry per CDR3 protein. The repertoire has 1.5 million to 2 million distinct CDR3 sequences, around 29% of them found once; the top ten carry about 0.3%. Sequenced material: cord blood. These receptors all come from a newborn girl in good health.

This clonotype appeared a few times. The chain is built from TRBV5-1 and TRBJ1-1, with 8 nucleotides matching TRBD1. V gave up 3 bases and J gave up 6 bases; unmatched junction bases: 10. CDR1 and CDR2 (germline): SGHRS, YFSETQ. This CDR3 has 15 amino acids. CDR3 loop: CASSSGQGIRAEAFF. CDR3 DNA: TGCGCCAGCAGCTCCGGACAGGGTATTAGGGCTGAAGCTTTCTTT.

The table lists this clonotype with a few counts. The chain's CDR3 is CASSFELAGGEQYF. In DNA form, the CDR3 reads TGTGCCAGCAGCTTTGAACTAGCGGGAGGCGAGCAGTACTTC. The chain couples TRBV7-8 to TRBJ2-5, with 12 positions matching TRBD2. The J call is in doubt because the DNA end fits TRBJ2-7 better. Germline V gene sequence: CDR1 SGHVS, CDR2 FQNEAQ. The CDR3 runs to 14 residues.

There are many counts of this clonotype. The chain uses TRBV29-1 and TRBJ1-1; D not certain. Per the germline V gene, CDR1 is SQVTM and CDR2 is ANQGSEA. V was pared by 0 bases and J by 0 bases, with 8 bases between. This CDR3 comprises 14 residues. The CDR3 DNA sequence: TGCAGCGTTGAAGAGGGTTCCCTGAACACTGAAGCTTTCTTT. Its protein product is CSVEEGSLNTEAFF.

This clonotype appeared a single time. DNA of the CDR3: TGTGCCACCACCGATAGCGGCCGCGGCCCAGATACGCAGTATTTT. The encoded protein is CATTDSGRGPDTQYF. The chain recombines TRBV24-1 with TRBJ2-3, with a weak D call TRBD2 (6 bases). From germline, CDR1 is KGHDR and CDR2 SFDVKD. Trimming took 8 bases from V and 4 from J, leaving 18 bases between them. The CDR3 totals 15 residues.

This clonotype was observed a few times. This chain uses TRBV6-5 with TRBJ2-1, with no clear D. This CDR3 comprises 13 residues. The V and J ends lost 6 bases and 8 bases respectively, with 14 bases between them. Germline V gene sequence: CDR1 MNHEY, CDR2 SVGAGI. For the CDR3, the DNA is TGTGCCAGCAGCCTAAGTAGCACCTATGAGCAGTTCTTC. Its translation is CASSLSSTYEQFF.

The rearrangement joins TRBV10-3 to TRBJ1-5; maybe TRBD1 (5 bases). V gave up 2 bases and J gave up 1 base, with 9 bases separating them. Germline-derived CDR1 and CDR2 are ENHRY and SYGVKD. This CDR3 is built from 15 residues. The CDR3 region has the DNA TGTGCCATCAGTGAGGAGACAGCCAGCAATCAGCCCCAGCATTTT. It translates to CAISEETASNQPQHF.

The rearrangement joins TRBV7-2 to TRBJ2-3, with TRBD2 identical over 9 bases. The CDR3 extends over 15 amino acids. The germline gives CDR1 SGHTA, CDR2 FQGNSA. The V and J ends lost 4 bases and 2 bases, in that order; junction bases with no gene match: 4. The CDR3 sequence: CASSSLAGITDTQYF. CDR3 DNA: TGTGCCAGCAGCTCTCTAGCGGGAATCACAGATACGCAGTATTTT.

The sample holds many counts of this clonotype. The CDR3 nucleotides are TGCGCCAGCAGTGATCGGCCTAGCGGCCTCTACGAGCAGTACTTC. Translation: CASSDRPSGLYEQYF. This chain links TRBV10-1 with TRBJ2-7, with 7 bases aligning to TRBD2. The V segment lost 3 bases and the J segment 3 bases; nucleotides outside the gene matches: 8. The CDR3 runs 15 residues. Germline CDR1 is WNHNN and CDR2 is SYGVQD (reference sequence).

This clonotype was observed at least ten times. This chain links TRBV29-1 with TRBJ1-2; D unclear. Germline CDR1 reads SQVTM; CDR2 reads ANQGSEA. The CDR3 length is 11 residues. Deletions cut 4 bases from V and 1 base from J, with 4 bases between. The CDR3 loop reads CSVGFNYGYTF. As DNA, the CDR3 is TGCAGCGTTGGGTTTAACTATGGCTACACCTTC.

The chain recombines TRBV12-3 or TRBV12-4 with TRBJ2-2; TRBD2 aligns across 9 bases. Trimming removed 6 bases from V and 6 bases from J; junction bases left unmatched: 5. The CDR3 is made up of 14 amino acids. This chain's CDR3 is CASRGLAGAGELFF. The CDR3 bases are TGTGCCAGCAGGGGACTAGCTGGGGCCGGGGAGCTGTTTTTT.

Notes on this clonotype: This may come from a read error, since a much larger clone is one base off. V gene TRBV7-2 combines with J gene TRBJ2-4; the D gene is possibly TRBD1 (6 bases). CDR1 and CDR2 (germline): SGHTA, FQGNSA. CDR3 length: 14 amino acids. CDR3 DNA sequence: TGTGCCAGCGGCTTAACTCCAGGGGTTGGCATTCAGTACTTC. Its protein product is CASGLTPGVGIQYF.

The chain has TRBV6-5 and TRBJ1-1, with D perhaps matching TRBD1 (6 bases). This CDR3 has 14 residues. Looked up from germline, CDR1 is MNHEY and CDR2 is SVGAGI. Trimming cost V 5 bases and J 6 bases, with 16 bases left between them. This CDR3 is CASSRLTGKAEAFF. CDR3 DNA: TGTGCCAGCAGTCGACTCACAGGGAAGGCTGAAGCTTTCTTT.

Written as DNA, the CDR3 is TGTGCCAGCAGTGGATACCGGGTAGCCTACGAGCAGTACTTC. It codes for CASSGYRVAYEQYF. This chain links TRBV6-1 with TRBJ2-7; no reliable D call. V gave up 4 bases and J gave up 2 bases, with 12 bases separating them. The CDR3 loop spans 14 amino acids. Germline V gene data show CDR1 as MNHNS and CDR2 as SASEGT.